This entry lists 21 T cell receptor beta chains sequenced from one sample in a study of blood T cell repertoires in COVID-19. Sequencing was performed with immunoSEQ multiplex PCR; in TCRdb, only in-frame clones are kept and a portion is missing. The sample shows about 120,000 clones, approximately 68% of them seen only once. Sequenced material: peripheral blood. These receptors all come from a woman between 70 and 85 years old with acute or convalescent COVID-19.

The V gene is TRBV6-5, the J gene TRBJ1-5; 8 bases align to TRBD1. After removal of 6 bases from V and 7 bases from J, the junction contained 8 bases not matched to a gene. CDR1 and CDR2 from the germline V gene are MNHEY and SVGAGI. The CDR3 runs to 14 residues. The CDR3 DNA reads as TGTGCCAGCAGACTGACAGGGGATAGGCAGCCCCAGCATTTT. Translating gives CASRLTGDRQPQHF.

V is TRBV6-5 and J is TRBJ2-7; TRBD1 aligns across 7 bases. Germline V lookup: CDR1 MNHEY, CDR2 SVGAGI. Trimming at V came to 2 bases and at J to 2 bases, leaving 3 bases not matched to a gene. The CDR3 is 14 residues long. The CDR3 protein is CASSYPQGAYEQYF. The CDR3, as DNA: TGTGCCAGCAGTTACCCCCAGGGGGCCTACGAGCAGTACTTC.

V is TRBV5-1 and J is TRBJ2-7, with 8 bases fitting TRBD1. The germline gives CDR1 SGHRS, CDR2 YFSETQ. J was trimmed by 3 bases and V by 7 bases; bases with no gene match: 15. The CDR3 is 16 amino acids. In nucleotides, the CDR3 is TGCGCCAGCGGAGATGTTCGACAGGGGACCCTCTACGAGCAGTACTTC. Translation gives CASGDVRQGTLYEQYF. The full variable domain, in which reference TRBV5-1 and TRBJ2-7 provide the parts outside the CDR3, is KAGVTQTPRYLIKTRGQQVTLSCSPISGHRSVSWYQQTPGQGLQFLFEYFSETQRNKGNFPGRFSGRQFSNSRSEMNVSTLELGDSALYLCASGDVRQGTLYEQYFGPGTRLTVT.

This rearrangement joins TRBV5-6 to TRBJ2-7; weak D call: TRBD2 (7 bases). CDR3 length equals 14 residues. Trimming pared 4 bases from V and 6 bases from J, leaving 17 bases between. The germline V gene encodes CDR1 SGHDT and CDR2 YYEEEE. In nucleotides, the CDR3 is TGTGCCAGCAGCCCGGTAGGGGGAGGGGGCGAGCAGTACTTC. Protein product: CASSPVGGGGEQYF.

This sequence joins TRBV29-1 and TRBJ1-3; D is uncertain. CDR1 is SQVTM, CDR2 ANQGSEA, per germline. There are 12 residues in the CDR3. V lost 3 bases to trimming and J lost 4 bases, with 7 bases between them. This CDR3 reads CSVDGRGNTIYF. The CDR3 region has the DNA TGCAGCGTTGACGGCAGGGGAAACACCATATATTTT. The complete variable domain, with remaining parts taken from reference TRBV29-1 and TRBJ1-3, reads SAVISQKPSRDICQRGTSLTIQCQVDSQVTMMFWYRQQPGQSLTLIATANQGSEATYESGFVIDKFPISRPNLTFSTLTVSNMSPEDSSIYLCSVDGRGNTIYFGEGSWLTVV.

This rearrangement joins TRBV6-5 to TRBJ2-2, with TRBD1 as a possible D gene (5 bases). The V and J ends lost 10 bases and 5 bases respectively, with 17 bases between them. CDR1 is MNHEY and CDR2 is SVGAGI in the germline V gene. The CDR3 is made up of 14 amino acids. DNA for the CDR3: TGTGCCACAGGACGGGCAAGGGGAACCGGGGAGCTGTTTTTT. This gives the protein CATGRARGTGELFF.

V gene TRBV4-1 combines with J gene TRBJ2-5, with 9 bases fitting TRBD1. CDR1 and CDR2 (germline): MGHRA, YSYEKL. Trimming cost V 1 base and J 4 bases; bases outside gene matches: 4. This CDR3 comprises 15 residues. CDR3 sequence: CASSQADRGGETQYF. The CDR3, as DNA: TGCGCCAGCAGCCAAGCGGACAGGGGTGGAGAGACCCAGTACTTC.

The J gene is TRBJ2-7, the V gene TRBV7-6; 8 nucleotides line up with TRBD1. The germline gives CDR1 SGHVS, CDR2 FNYEAQ. This CDR3 has 15 amino acids. Germline trimming cut 1 base from V and 1 base from J; bases unmatched to any gene: 3. The CDR3 sequence: CASSLGTGYSYEQYF. In DNA, the CDR3 is TGTGCCAGCAGCTTAGGGACAGGGTATTCCTACGAGCAGTACTTC.

This clone was counted only a few times. The genes are TRBV2 and TRBJ1-6; D unclear. The V end was cut by 3 bases, the J end by 0 bases, with 12 bases between. The CDR3 consists of 17 residues. Germline-derived CDR1 and CDR2 are SNHLY and FYNNEI. Written as DNA, the CDR3 is TGTGCCAGCAGTGAGGCCAGCCCTAGCTCCTATAATTCACCCCTCCACTTT. This codes for CASSEASPSSYNSPLHF.

The DNA for the CDR3 is TGTGCCAGTAACGCTCCCCGGGACAGGGCGGCGAACACTGAAGCTTTCTTT. Its protein is CASNAPRDRAANTEAFF. This chain connects TRBV19 to TRBJ1-1; TRBD1 matches 9 bases. Germline V gives CDR1 LNHDA, CDR2 SQIVND (reference sequence). Unmatched junction bases numbered 13, after V lost 7 bases and J lost 1 base. This CDR3 has 17 residues.

V usage is TRBV19 and J usage is TRBJ2-1; 11 bases agree with TRBD2. V lost 6 bases, J lost 2 bases, and 6 bases stayed unmatched. Germline-derived CDR1 and CDR2 are LNHDA and SQIVND (reference sequence). This CDR3 is 16 amino acids long. The CDR3 spells CASRVGGLAAYNEQFF. Written as DNA, the CDR3 is TGTGCCAGTAGGGTCGGGGGACTAGCGGCCTACAATGAGCAGTTCTTC.

The sample holds a few counts of this clone. The chain couples TRBV5-1 to TRBJ2-7, with 8 bases matching TRBD1. Per germline, CDR1 SGHRS and CDR2 YFSETQ. The junction had 4 bases not matched to a gene; V was cut back by 3 bases and J by 2 bases. This CDR3 contains 14 residues. CDR3 coding DNA: TGCGCCAGCAGCTCAACAGGGGGGACCTACGAGCAGTACTTC. The encoded protein is CASSSTGGTYEQYF.

The chain has TRBV29-1 and TRBJ2-1; 10 positions match TRBD1. Germline V gene data show CDR1 as SQVTM and CDR2 as ANQGSEA. This CDR3 contains 14 residues. Trimming took 1 base from V and 4 from J; bases not matched to a gene: 1. The CDR3 loop is CSVEGQGAYNEQFF. The CDR3 DNA is TGCAGCGTTGAAGGACAGGGGGCTTACAATGAGCAGTTCTTC.

The chain recombines TRBV9 with TRBJ2-1, with 8 positions matching TRBD2. Trimming at V came to 4 bases and at J to 4 bases, leaving 10 bases not matched to a gene. The CDR3 covers 16 residues. From germline, CDR1 is SGDLS and CDR2 YYNGEE. The CDR3 region has the DNA TGTGCCAGCAGCCCCGGGGCTAGCGGGCTTTACAATGAGCAGTTCTTC. It yields the protein CASSPGASGLYNEQFF.

This sequence joins TRBV7-8 and TRBJ1-1; 7 positions agree with TRBD1. The CDR3 runs 15 residues. After removal of 7 bases from V and 0 bases from J, the junction contained 8 bases not matched to a gene. CDR1 is SGHVS, CDR2 FQNEAQ, per germline. The DNA of the CDR3 is TGTGCCAGCACCAAAACCGGGACAGTGAACACTGAAGCTTTCTTT. Protein sequence: CASTKTGTVNTEAFF.

This chain links TRBV7-2 with TRBJ1-2; no reliable D call. V lost 3 bases to trimming and J lost 4 bases, with 6 bases between them. Germline V gene lookup returns CDR1 SGHTA and CDR2 FQGNSA. The CDR3 is 12 residues long. Here the CDR3 DNA reads TGTGCCAGCAGCTTCGGGATCTATGGCTACACCTTC. Amino acid sequence: CASSFGIYGYTF.

The J gene is TRBJ2-7, the V gene TRBV27, with TRBD1 matching over 11 bases. Germline V gene data show CDR1 as MNHEY and CDR2 as SMNVEV (reference sequence). The junction had 2 bases not matched to a gene; V was cut back by 4 bases and J by 3 bases. The CDR3 sequence is 14 residues long. CDR3 bases: TGTGCCAGCAGTTATGGGACAGGGGGCTACGAGCAGTACTTC. Its protein product is CASSYGTGGYEQYF.

This chain uses TRBV27 with TRBJ2-3; TRBD2 agrees at 10 bases. The CDR3 extends over 16 amino acids. CDR1 and CDR2 (germline): MNHEY, SMNVEV (reference sequence). The ends lost 0 bases at V and 5 bases at J; junction bases unmatched: 5. The CDR3 bases are TGTGCCAGCAGTTTATCTTTAGCGGGAGGTTTAGATACGCAGTATTTT. It encodes CASSLSLAGGLDTQYF.

The chain recombines TRBV19 with TRBJ1-1, with 8 bases matching TRBD1. Germline lookup yields CDR1 LNHDA and CDR2 SQIVND (reference sequence). Trimming took 10 bases from V and 1 from J; bases not matched to a gene: 5. The CDR3 loop spans 13 amino acids. CDR3 DNA: TGTGCCACCAGGACAGGGCAGAACACTGAAGCTTTCTTT. Its protein is CATRTGQNTEAFF.

The chain uses TRBV29-1 and TRBJ2-6; D is unresolved. Germline V lookup: CDR1 SQVTM, CDR2 ANQGSEA. The CDR3 spans 12 residues. Trimming took 5 bases from V and 3 from J, leaving 5 bases between them. This CDR3 reads CSVSFGANVLTF. The DNA of the CDR3 is TGCAGCGTTTCGTTTGGGGCCAACGTCCTGACTTTC.

Concerning this clone itself: An end of the junction does not agree with germline; a read error may underlie this. The J gene is TRBJ2-7, the V gene TRBV28; D is possibly TRBD1 (6 bases). Germline assignment: CDR1 MDHEN and CDR2 SYDVKM. The CDR3 spans 15 residues. The CDR3 sequence: CASNLIGTGHYEQYF. Written as DNA, the CDR3 is TGTGCCAGCAATTTAATTGGAACAGGGCACTACGAGCAGTACTTC.